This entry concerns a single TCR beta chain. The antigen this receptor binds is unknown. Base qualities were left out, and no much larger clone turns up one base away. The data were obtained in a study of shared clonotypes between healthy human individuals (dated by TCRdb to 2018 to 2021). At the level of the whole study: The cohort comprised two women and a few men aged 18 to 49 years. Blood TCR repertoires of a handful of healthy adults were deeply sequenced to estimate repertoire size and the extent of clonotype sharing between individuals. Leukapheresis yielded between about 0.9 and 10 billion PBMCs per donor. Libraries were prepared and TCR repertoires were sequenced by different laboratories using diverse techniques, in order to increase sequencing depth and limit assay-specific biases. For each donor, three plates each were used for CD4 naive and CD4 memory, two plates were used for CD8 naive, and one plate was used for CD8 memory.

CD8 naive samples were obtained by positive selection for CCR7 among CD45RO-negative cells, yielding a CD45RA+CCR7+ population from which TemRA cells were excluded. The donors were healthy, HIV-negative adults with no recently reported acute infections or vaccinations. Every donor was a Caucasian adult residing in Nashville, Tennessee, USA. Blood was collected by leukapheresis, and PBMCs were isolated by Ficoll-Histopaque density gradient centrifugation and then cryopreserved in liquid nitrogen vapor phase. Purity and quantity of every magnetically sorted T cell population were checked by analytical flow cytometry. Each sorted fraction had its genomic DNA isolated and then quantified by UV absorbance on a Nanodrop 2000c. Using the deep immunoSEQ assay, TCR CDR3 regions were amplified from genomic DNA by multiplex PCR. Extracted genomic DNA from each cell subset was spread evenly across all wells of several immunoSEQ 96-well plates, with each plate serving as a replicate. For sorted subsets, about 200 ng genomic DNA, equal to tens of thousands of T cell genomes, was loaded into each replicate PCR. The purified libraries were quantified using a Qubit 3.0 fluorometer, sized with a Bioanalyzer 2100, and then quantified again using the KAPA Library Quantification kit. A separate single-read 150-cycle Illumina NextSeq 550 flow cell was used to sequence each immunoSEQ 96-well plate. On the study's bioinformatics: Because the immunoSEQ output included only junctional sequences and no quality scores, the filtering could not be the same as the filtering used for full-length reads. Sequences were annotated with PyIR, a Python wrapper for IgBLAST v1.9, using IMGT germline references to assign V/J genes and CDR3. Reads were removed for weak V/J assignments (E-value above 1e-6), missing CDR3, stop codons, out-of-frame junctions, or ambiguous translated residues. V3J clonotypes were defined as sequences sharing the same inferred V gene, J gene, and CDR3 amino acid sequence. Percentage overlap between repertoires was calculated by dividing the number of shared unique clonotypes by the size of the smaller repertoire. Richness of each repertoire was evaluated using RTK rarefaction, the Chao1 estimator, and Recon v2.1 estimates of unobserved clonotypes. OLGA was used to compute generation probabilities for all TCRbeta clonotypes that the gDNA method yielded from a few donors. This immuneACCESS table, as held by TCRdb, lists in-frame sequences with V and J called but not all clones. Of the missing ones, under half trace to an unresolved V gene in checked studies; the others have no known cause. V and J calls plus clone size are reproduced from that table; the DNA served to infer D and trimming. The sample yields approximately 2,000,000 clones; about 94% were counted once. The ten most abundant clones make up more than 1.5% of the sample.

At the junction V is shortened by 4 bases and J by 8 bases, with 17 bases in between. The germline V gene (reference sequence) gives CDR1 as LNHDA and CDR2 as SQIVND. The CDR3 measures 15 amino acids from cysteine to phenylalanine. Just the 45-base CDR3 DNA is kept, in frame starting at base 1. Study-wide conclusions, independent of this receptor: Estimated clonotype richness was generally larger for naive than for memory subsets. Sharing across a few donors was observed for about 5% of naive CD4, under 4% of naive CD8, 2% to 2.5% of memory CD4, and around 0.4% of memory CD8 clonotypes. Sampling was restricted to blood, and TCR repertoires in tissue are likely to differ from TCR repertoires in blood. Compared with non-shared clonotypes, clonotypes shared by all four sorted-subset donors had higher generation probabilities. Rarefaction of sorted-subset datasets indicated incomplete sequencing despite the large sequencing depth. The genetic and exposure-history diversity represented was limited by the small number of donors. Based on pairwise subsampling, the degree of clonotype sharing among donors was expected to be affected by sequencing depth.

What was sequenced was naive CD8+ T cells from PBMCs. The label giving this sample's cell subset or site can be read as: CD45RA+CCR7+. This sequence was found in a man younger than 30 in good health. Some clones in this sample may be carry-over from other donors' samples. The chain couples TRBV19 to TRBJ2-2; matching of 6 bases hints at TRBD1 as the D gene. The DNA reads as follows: TGTGCCAGTAGTAGCCCCCTGTTGGGGACAGGGGAGCTGTTTTTT. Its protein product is CASSSPLLGTGELFF. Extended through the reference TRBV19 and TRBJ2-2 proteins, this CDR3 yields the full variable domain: DGGITQSPKYLFRKEGQNVTLSCEQNLNHDAMYWYRQDPGQGLRLIYYSQIVNDFQKGDIAEGYSVSREKKESFPLTVTSAQKNPTAFYLCASSSPLLGTGELFFGEGSRLTVL.